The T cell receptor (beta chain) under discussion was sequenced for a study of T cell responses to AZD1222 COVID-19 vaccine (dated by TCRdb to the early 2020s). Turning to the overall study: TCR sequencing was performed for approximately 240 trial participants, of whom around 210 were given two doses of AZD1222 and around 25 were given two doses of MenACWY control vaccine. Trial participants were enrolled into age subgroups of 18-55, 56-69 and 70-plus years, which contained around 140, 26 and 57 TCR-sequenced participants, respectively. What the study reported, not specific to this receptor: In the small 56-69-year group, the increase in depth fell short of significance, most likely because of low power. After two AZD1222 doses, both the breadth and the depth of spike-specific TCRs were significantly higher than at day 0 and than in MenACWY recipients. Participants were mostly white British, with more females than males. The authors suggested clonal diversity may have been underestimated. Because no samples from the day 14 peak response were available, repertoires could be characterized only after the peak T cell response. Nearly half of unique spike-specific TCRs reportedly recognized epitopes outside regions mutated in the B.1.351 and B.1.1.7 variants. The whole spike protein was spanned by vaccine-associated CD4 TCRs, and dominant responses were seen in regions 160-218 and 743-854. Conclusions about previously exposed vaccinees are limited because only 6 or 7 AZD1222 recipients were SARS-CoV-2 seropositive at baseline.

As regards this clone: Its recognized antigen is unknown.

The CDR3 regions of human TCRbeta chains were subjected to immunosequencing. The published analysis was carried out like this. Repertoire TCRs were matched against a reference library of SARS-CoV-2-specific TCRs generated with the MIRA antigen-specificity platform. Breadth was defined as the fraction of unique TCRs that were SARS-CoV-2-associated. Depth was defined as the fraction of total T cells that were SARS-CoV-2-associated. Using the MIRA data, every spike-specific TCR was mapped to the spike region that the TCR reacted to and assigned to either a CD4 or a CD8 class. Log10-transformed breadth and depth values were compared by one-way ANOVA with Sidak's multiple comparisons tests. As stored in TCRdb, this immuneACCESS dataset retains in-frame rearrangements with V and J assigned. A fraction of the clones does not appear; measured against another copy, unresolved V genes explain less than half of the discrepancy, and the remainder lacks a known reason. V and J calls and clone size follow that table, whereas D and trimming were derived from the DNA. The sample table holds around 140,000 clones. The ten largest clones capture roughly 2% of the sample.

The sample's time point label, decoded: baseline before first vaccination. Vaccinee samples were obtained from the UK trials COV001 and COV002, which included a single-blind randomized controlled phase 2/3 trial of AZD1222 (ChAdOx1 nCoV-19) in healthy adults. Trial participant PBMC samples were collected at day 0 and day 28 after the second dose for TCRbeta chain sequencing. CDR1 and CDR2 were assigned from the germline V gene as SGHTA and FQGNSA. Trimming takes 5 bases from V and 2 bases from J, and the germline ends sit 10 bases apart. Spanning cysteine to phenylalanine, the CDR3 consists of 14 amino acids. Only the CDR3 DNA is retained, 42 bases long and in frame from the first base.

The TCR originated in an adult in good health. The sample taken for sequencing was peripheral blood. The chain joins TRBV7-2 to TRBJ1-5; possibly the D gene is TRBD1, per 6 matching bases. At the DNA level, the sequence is TGTGCCAGCAGCCAACGGACAGGCAATCAGCCCCAGCATTTT. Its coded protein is CASSQRTGNQPQHF.